This record covers a single T cell receptor (beta chain). Its specific antigen is unknown. Per-base qualities were not stored, and no clone one base away is much larger. The CDR3 regions of human TCRbeta chains were analyzed by immunosequencing. As for the original processing: TCRs in the repertoires were compared against a reference library of SARS-CoV-2-specific TCRs that had been generated with the MIRA antigen-specificity platform. Breadth was defined as the fraction of unique TCRs that were SARS-CoV-2-associated, and depth was defined as the fraction of total T cells that were SARS-CoV-2-associated. Using the MIRA data, each spike-specific TCR was mapped to the spike region that the TCR reacts to and placed in a CD4 or CD8 class. Log10-transformed breadth and depth values were compared by one-way ANOVA with Sidak's multiple comparisons tests. Not all clones reach the TCRdb copy of this immuneACCESS table, which keeps in-frame sequences only. Checked studies attribute under half of the gap to unresolved V genes and leave the rest unexplained. That table is the source of V, J and clone size, and D and trimming were worked out from the DNA. The sample contains over 140,000 clones, about 91% of them found a single time. Around 3.5% of the sample comes from the top ten.

Germline trimming: 6 bases from V, 4 bases from J; junction bases outside gene matches: 7. Reading the germline V gene gives CDR1 SNHLY and CDR2 FYNNEI. The CDR3 spans 14 residues, from the cysteine through the phenylalanine. The retained sequence is limited to the CDR3, 42 bases, with the frame set at the first base. This entry belongs to a study of T cell responses to AZD1222 COVID-19 vaccine (dated by TCRdb to the early 2020s). The study in broad terms: A total of 230 or so trial participants underwent TCR sequencing, of whom roughly 210 received two doses of AZD1222 and about 25 received two doses of the MenACWY control vaccine. Enrollment into the trials was organized by age into subgroups of 18-55, 56-69 and 70-plus years, and those subgroups contained about 160, 30 and 59 TCR-sequenced participants, respectively. Broader findings and caveats from the paper: After two AZD1222 doses, spike-specific TCR breadth and depth were significantly higher than at day 0 and than in MenACWY recipients. The vaccine-associated CD4 TCRs covered the entire spike protein, and the dominant responses fell in regions 160-218 and 743-854. The 56-69-year group was small, and its depth increase did not reach significance, likely because of low power. Nearly half of unique spike-specific TCRs reportedly recognized epitopes outside regions mutated in the B.1.351 and B.1.1.7 variants. Participants were mostly white British and included more females than males, and it was suggested by the authors that clonal diversity may have been underestimated. Because no day 14 peak-response samples were available, the repertoires could be characterized only after the peak T cell response. Conclusions about previously exposed vaccinees are limited, since just five to seven AZD1222 recipients were seropositive for SARS-CoV-2 at baseline.

Explained via the paper, the time point label denotes: about 28 days (+/-7) after the second vaccine dose. AZD1222 recipients whose second dose came at about 4 weeks and those whose second dose came at about 12 weeks were combined into one group, since spike-specific TCR depth and breadth did not differ between the two schedules. Vaccinee samples were obtained from the UK trials COV001 and COV002, which included a single-blind randomized controlled phase 2/3 trial of AZD1222 (ChAdOx1 nCoV-19) in healthy adults. For TCRbeta chain sequencing, PBMC samples were collected from trial participants at day 0 and at day 28 after the second dose.

This receptor chain uses TRBV2 and TRBJ2-5; 8 central nucleotides agree with TRBD1. This receptor was obtained from an adult who received the AZD1222 COVID-19 vaccine. The starting material was peripheral blood, obtained 28 days after the second AZD1222 dose. The CDR3 protein is CASSLDRAGETQYF. The nucleotide sequence reads TGTGCCAGCAGCTTGGACAGGGCCGGAGAGACCCAGTACTTC. The full variable domain, completed from the reference TRBV2 and TRBJ2-5 proteins outside the CDR3, reads EPEVTQTPSHQVTQMGQEVILRCVPISNHLYFYWYRQILGQKVEFLVSFYNNEISEKSEIFDDQFSVERPDGSNFTLKIRSTKLEDSAMYFCASSLDRAGETQYFGPGTRLLVL.